The T cell receptor beta chain described here comes from a study of T cells in Graves' hyperthyroidism and ophthalmopathy. For the study at large: Staff took peripheral blood when the initial diagnosis was made, before any treatment began. Study outcomes and limitations: With a median lead of roughly 6.8 months before onset, the model predicted ophthalmopathy.

Template material for amplifying TCR beta CDR3 regions consisted of RNA transcripts. An initial round of RT-PCR targeting the TCR CDR3 relied on the HTBI primer set. MiXCR was run by TCRdb on the multiplex PCR reads, yielding one entry per CDR3 protein. The table records some 760,000 distinct CDR3 sequences, 14% of them present only once. CDR3 length equals 14 residues. The germline V gene has CDR1 SNHLY and CDR2 FYNNEI. The J segment lost 4 bases and the V segment lost 8 bases, leaving 9 bases of the junction unmatched. This clonotype was detected many times. Antigen unknown. Newly diagnosed patients aged 18 to 65 had hyperthyroidism of under 2 months' duration. Orbital computed tomography and thyroid ultrasound, together with serum TRAb and thyroxine and clinical symptoms, were used for diagnoses.

The chain combines TRBV2 with TRBJ2-5, with TRBD1 matching 8 bases. Specimen: blood. The origin of this receptor is a woman aged 18-29 years with Graves' hyperthyroidism. The CDR3: CASGSRGRAETQYF. CDR3 DNA: TGTGCCAGCGGTAGCAGGGGGCGGGCAGAGACCCAGTACTTC. The full variable domain, with the rest looked up from reference TRBV2 and TRBJ2-5, is EPEVTQTPSHQVTQMGQEVILRCVPISNHLYFYWYRQILGQKVEFLVSFYNNEISEKSEIFDDQFSVERPDGSNFTLKIRSTKLEDSAMYFCASGSRGRAETQYFGPGTRLLVL.